Detailed here is one TCR beta chain. What it recognizes is unknown. An Oncomine TCR Beta short-read assay was used to sequence the DNA from cultured CD4+ T cells. Genomic DNA was extracted from cultured CD4+ T cells. TCRdb processed the PCR reads anew with MiXCR; each CDR3 protein has one entry. Of around 8,500 distinct CDR3 sequences in the sample, approximately 19% were seen once. The data were taken from a study of vaccination and CD4 T cells after COVID-19. About the study: Each post-COVID sample was drawn after diagnosis, and the median interval was roughly 100 days (range 35 to 161). For post-vaccine samples, collection took place a median around 72 days after dose two, ranging from 14 to 241.

Treatment: approximately nine-day PBMC culture with coronavirus spike peptide pools or control peptides (ViraFEST assay). The cultures had half their medium swapped for fresh IL-2 medium on days 3 and 7. This TCR was recovered from a human donor who had recovered from COVID-19. The sequences come from CD4+ T cells from blood, cultured in vitro, collected after SARS-CoV-2 vaccination.

DNA for the CDR3: TGTGCCAGCTCACTAATGGCTAGCGGGCGCGCGACCTACGAGCAGTACTTC. As protein: CASSLMASGRATYEQYF. The genes are TRBV18 and TRBJ2-7; the match to TRBD2 covers 8 bases. V shed 4 bases and J 2 bases; nucleotides not matched to a gene: 13. Germline CDR1 KGHSH, CDR2 LQKENI. The CDR3 totals 17 residues.